What follows is one TCR beta chain and its context. What it binds is not known. The sample belongs to a study of OX40 agonist ivuxolimab in advanced cancers. The wider study: Prior checkpoint blockade (anti-PD-1, anti-PD-L1 or anti-CTLA-4) was permitted; less than 45% had it. Broader study findings: Clonal expansion was seen in CD4+ and CD8+ blood T cells by week 6 at 0.1 to 3.0 mg/kg. Expanded clones tended on average to be more numerous among CD8+ T cells than CD4+.

The junction had 2 bases not matched to a gene; V was cut back by 3 bases and J by 4 bases. This CDR3 has 14 residues. From germline, CDR1 is ENHRY and CDR2 SYGVKD. Data came from immunoSEQ multiplex PCR; TCRdb stores just in-frame clones and leaves some out. The sample carries about 100,000 clones, over 75% recorded once. The clonotype was recovered from an adult with an advanced solid tumor such as melanoma, head and neck, liver or kidney cancer. The sample consisted of CD4+ or CD8+ T cells sorted from blood, taken in a trial of the OX40 agonist ivuxolimab. The chain links TRBV10-3 to TRBJ2-4; 8 bases fit TRBD2. The CDR3 loop reads CAISEAGVKNIQYF. The CDR3 coding sequence is TGTGCCATCAGTGAAGCGGGGGTGAAAAACATTCAGTACTTC.